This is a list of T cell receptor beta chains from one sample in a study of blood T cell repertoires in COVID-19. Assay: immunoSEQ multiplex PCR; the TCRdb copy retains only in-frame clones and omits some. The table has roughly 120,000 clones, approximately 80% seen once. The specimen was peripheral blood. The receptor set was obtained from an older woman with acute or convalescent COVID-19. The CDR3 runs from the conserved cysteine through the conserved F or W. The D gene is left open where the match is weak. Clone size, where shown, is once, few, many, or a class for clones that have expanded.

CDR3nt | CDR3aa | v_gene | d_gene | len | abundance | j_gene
TGTGCCAGCAGCTTATACCTGGCACCCTACGAGCAGTACTTC | CASSLYLAPYEQYF | TRBV5-4 | - | 14 | - | TRBJ2-7
TGTGCCAGCTCACCACCGGGCAGGGGGCCGAACACTGAAGCTTTCTTT | CASSPPGRGPNTEAFF | TRBV18 | TRBD1 | 16 | - | TRBJ1-1
TGCGCCAGCAGCTTGGGACAGGCTGGCCAGCCCCAGCATTTT | CASSLGQAGQPQHF | TRBV5-1 | - | 14 | - | TRBJ1-5
TGTGCCTGGAGTTTAAGCGGGGGGGGAAGAACAGATACGCAGTATTTT | CAWSLSGGGRTDTQYF | TRBV30 | TRBD2 | 16 | - | TRBJ2-3
TGCAGTGCTAGCATAGCCTATGGCTACACCTTC | CSASIAYGYTF | TRBV20-1 | - | 11 | - | TRBJ1-2
TGTGCCAGCAGTGAATGGGAGGGGGAGGGCTACACCTTC | CASSEWEGEGYTF | TRBV2 | - | 13 | - | TRBJ1-2
TGTGCCAGCAGCCAAGTTTTCAAGGGGCGCTCCTACAATGAGCAGTTCTTC | CASSQVFKGRSYNEQFF | TRBV14 | - | 17 | - | TRBJ2-1
TGTGCCAGCAGCCCTGAGGCCTCCGGAGATACGCAGTATTTT | CASSPEASGDTQYF | TRBV11-2 | - | 14 | - | TRBJ2-3
TGCGCCAGCAGCCCGGGGGGAGGAGGCTACACCTTC | CASSPGGGGYTF | TRBV5-1 | - | 12 | - | TRBJ1-2
TGTGCCAGCAGTTTAATGGCAGGGTCAGGAAACACCATATATTTT | CASSLMAGSGNTIYF | TRBV27 | - | 15 | - | TRBJ1-3
TGTGCCAGCAGTTCCAGCAGGGGTAATCAGCCCCAGCATTTT | CASSSSRGNQPQHF | TRBV27 | - | 14 | - | TRBJ1-5
TGTGCCGAAGGGGTCGATGGTGGCTACACCTTC | CAEGVDGGYTF | TRBV12-3/TRBV12-4 | - | 11 | - | TRBJ1-2
TGTGCCAGCAGGACAGGGGAATACAATCAGCCCCAGCATTTT | CASRTGEYNQPQHF | TRBV28 | TRBD1 | 14 | - | TRBJ1-5
TGCAGCGTTGTGCGGACAGAGAGTACTGAAGCTTTCTTT | CSVVRTESTEAFF | TRBV29-1 | - | 13 | - | TRBJ1-1
TGTGCCAGCTCACCAGGCAGGGTAGATACGCAGTATTTT | CASSPGRVDTQYF | TRBV18 | - | 13 | - | TRBJ2-3
TGTGCCAGCAGTGGATCCCCTATCCAAGAGACCCAGTACTTC | CASSGSPIQETQYF | TRBV6-6 | - | 14 | - | TRBJ2-5
TGTGCCAGTAGTATAGGCCAGGGGATCACCTATGGCTACACCTTC | CASSIGQGITYGYTF | TRBV19 | - | 15 | once | TRBJ1-2
TGTGCCAGCTCACCAGGACAGACCATGAACACTGAAGCTTTCTTT | CASSPGQTMNTEAFF | TRBV18 | - | 15 | once | TRBJ1-1
TGTGCCAGCAGTGTTCCCGGGAGTGCCGCCCGGGTCAATCAGCCCCAGCATTTT | CASSVPGSAARVNQPQHF | TRBV6-1 | - | 18 | - | TRBJ1-5
TGTGCCACCAAGGGACAGTACGGTATTCAGTACTTC | CATKGQYGIQYF | TRBV27 | TRBD1 | 12 | - | TRBJ2-4
TGTGCCAGCAGTCGGGACAGGGCCCCCGGGGAGCTGTTTTTT | CASSRDRAPGELFF | TRBV11-3 | TRBD1 | 14 | - | TRBJ2-2
TGTGCCACCAGTGATTACAGGCACGGCTACACCTTC | CATSDYRHGYTF | TRBV24-1 | - | 12 | - | TRBJ1-2
TGTGCCATCTTTGGAGGGGGCGAAGGCTACACCTTC | CAIFGGGEGYTF | TRBV10-3 | TRBD1 | 12 | - | TRBJ1-2
TGTGCCAGCAGTTCCCCCCCGTCAGGGGGAACTGAAGCTTTCTTT | CASSSPPSGGTEAFF | TRBV28 | TRBD1 | 15 | - | TRBJ1-1
TGCAGCGTTGGGGCAGGCATCAACTATGGCTACACCTTC | CSVGAGINYGYTF | TRBV29-1 | - | 13 | - | TRBJ1-2
TGTGCCAGCAACGAGGGTGCGGGCACTGAAGCTTTCTTT | CASNEGAGTEAFF | TRBV9 | - | 13 | - | TRBJ1-1
TGTGCCAGCAGCTCCGGGACTAGCGGGGAGCAGTTCTTC | CASSSGTSGEQFF | TRBV7-2 | TRBD2 | 13 | - | TRBJ2-1
TGTGCCAGCAGCGAGGGGGGGTCTGAAGCTTTCTTT | CASSEGGSEAFF | TRBV9 | - | 12 | - | TRBJ1-1
TGTGCCAGCAGCTTGACAGGGCGCACTGAAGCTTTCTTT | CASSLTGRTEAFF | TRBV7-3 | TRBD1 | 13 | - | TRBJ1-1
TGTGCCAGCAGCTTTGTTACAGGGGACGCTGAAGCTTTCTTT | CASSFVTGDAEAFF | TRBV7-9 | TRBD1 | 14 | few | TRBJ1-1
TGTGCCAGCAGAGGACAGGGAGGGAACACCGGGGAGCTGTTTTTT | CASRGQGGNTGELFF | TRBV6-5 | TRBD1 | 15 | - | TRBJ2-2
TGTGCCAGCTCACCACTAGCAGGGCACGACGAGCAGTACTTC | CASSPLAGHDEQYF | TRBV18 | - | 14 | - | TRBJ2-7
TGCGCCAGCAGACCACAGGGGTGGTCCCCAGGAAACACCATATATTTT | CASRPQGWSPGNTIYF | TRBV5-1 | TRBD1 | 16 | - | TRBJ1-3
TGTGCCAGCTCACCAGAACAGTACACTGAAGCTTTCTTT | CASSPEQYTEAFF | TRBV18 | - | 13 | once | TRBJ1-1
TGTGCCAGTAGTATGTCGGACAGGGAGTTCGCTTTCTTT | CASSMSDREFAFF | TRBV19 | TRBD1 | 13 | - | TRBJ1-1
TGTGCCAGCAGCCTTCATCCTACCGGGACAGGGACCTCACCCCTCCACTTT | CASSLHPTGTGTSPLHF | TRBV3-1/TRBV3-2 | TRBD1 | 17 | - | TRBJ1-6
TGCAGCGTTGACGGTCGGGAGGGGGACAGTTATGTCATGAACACTGAAGCTTTCTTT | CSVDGREGDSYVMNTEAFF | TRBV29-1 | TRBD1 | 19 | once | TRBJ1-1
TGTGCCAGCAGCTTGGAGGGGACAGGGGTTGGCTACACCTTC | CASSLEGTGVGYTF | TRBV5-4 | TRBD1 | 14 | - | TRBJ1-2
TGCGCCAGCAGCCCGGGACTAGCGGGGGGACAAAACATTCAGTACTTC | CASSPGLAGGQNIQYF | TRBV5-1 | TRBD2 | 16 | - | TRBJ2-4
TGTGCCAGCAGCTTCCGGGGGGGGGCGCCGCCGGAGACCCAGTACTTC | CASSFRGGAPPETQYF | TRBV7-2 | TRBD2 | 16 | - | TRBJ2-5
TGTGCCAGCAGCCCGGGACTCCTGAGGGGCGACACCATATATTTT | CASSPGLLRGDTIYF | TRBV5-6 | - | 15 | few | TRBJ1-3
TGTGCCTCGCTTTTGAGGCGCGGAGAAAAACTGTTTTTT | CASLLRRGEKLFF | TRBV2 | - | 13 | - | TRBJ1-4
TGTGCCAGTTTCGATACTGGAGGAAACTATGGCTACACCTTC | CASFDTGGNYGYTF | TRBV19 | - | 14 | once | TRBJ1-2
TGTGCCAGCTCACCACCGGGACAGGGACCGAACACTGAAGCTTTCTTT | CASSPPGQGPNTEAFF | TRBV18 | TRBD1 | 16 | - | TRBJ1-1
TGTGCCAGCACCTTGGGAGTGTTGGGGGCAGGGGTTACCAGGACTGAAGCTTTCTTT | CASTLGVLGAGVTRTEAFF | TRBV11-2 | - | 19 | - | TRBJ1-1
TGTGCCAGCAGCTTCGTACAGGCCTTTGAAGATACGCAGTATTTT | CASSFVQAFEDTQYF | TRBV7-9 | - | 15 | - | TRBJ2-3